The entry that follows covers one T cell receptor beta chain sequence. The specificity of this receptor is unknown. Per-base qualities were not stored, and no clone one base away is much larger. This entry belongs to a study of blood T cell repertoires in COVID-19 (dated by TCRdb to 2019 to 2021). For the study in its entirety: Collaborator samples came from the United States, Italy and Spain and covered acute and convalescent phases of COVID-19. The material from the prospective study consisted of cDNA or gDNA derived from T cells, B-cell-depleted T cells, or PBMCs. Deeply sampled blood TCRbeta repertoires from subjects exposed to, actively infected with, or recovered from COVID-19 were included in the dataset. The repertoires were released in a freely available public database meant as a resource for research on the immune response to SARS-CoV-2. The samples were drawn from two sources: the first 160 participants of the ongoing ImmuneRACE study, and about 1,300 subjects contributed by 6 global collaborators. Nearly every sample came with metadata listing a de-identified subject ID, COVID-19 status, age in years and sex. Where available, HLA class I and class II types were obtained from metadata supplied by the sample provider rather than from assay-based typing. Broad study findings and their caveats: The amount of clinical and demographic metadata varied by source and participant and was provided uncurated.

Enrolling through a virtual design, the prospective study's participants ranged in age from roughly 18 to 95 years and lived across some 23 United States geographic areas. To assign participants to cohorts, the prospective study relied on clinical history that participants themselves reported in a screening survey and a study questionnaire. Exposed participants had been in contact, within 2 weeks of entering the study, with a person who had a PCR-confirmed or clinician-diagnosed case of COVID-19. Each participant in the prospective study had whole blood, serum and a nasopharyngeal or oropharyngeal swab collected by mobile phlebotomists. Prospective study participants could optionally give additional blood draws and questionnaires over an approximately two-month period. Prospective study blood samples were shipped either frozen or at room temperature before DNA extraction. The germline V gene yields SGHTA for CDR1 and FQGNSA for CDR2. A distance of 17 bases separates the germline ends of V and J, which lose 7 bases and 5 bases respectively. The CDR3 starts with the cysteine, ends with the phenylalanine, and has 14 residues. The retained sequence is limited to the CDR3, 42 bases, with the frame set at the first base.

The immunoSEQ Assay, a bias-controlled multiplex PCR, was used to amplify TCRbeta CDR3 regions from genomic DNA. The original methods were these. The number of nucleated cells in each sample was estimated by amplification of reference gene primers within the assay. Sequence reads were collapsed and filtered to measure the absolute abundance of every unique TCRbeta CDR3 rearrangement. Productive Simpson clonality was computed per sample as the square root of Simpson's diversity index over productive rearrangements. TCRdb obtained this table from immuneACCESS and retained in-frame rearrangements with V and J assigned. These tables miss some clones; where compared with another copy, unresolved V genes account for less than half of the shortfall, and the remainder is unexplained. V, J and clone size are those of that table, while D and trimming were read from the DNA. Counted in this sample were roughly 140,000 clones; approximately 80% of them appeared once. The ten largest make up 1.5% to 2% of the sample.

The chain links TRBV7-2 with TRBJ1-1, with TRBD1 as a weak D call on 5 bases. The specimen was PBMCs or T cells enriched from blood (not recorded which). This receptor was taken from a woman aged 18-35 years who had been exposed to COVID-19. Read as DNA, the sequence is TGTGCCAGCACCCAACAGAAGGGGATTACTGAAGCTTTCTTT. It codes for CASTQQKGITEAFF.